This T cell receptor beta chain was recorded in a study of blood T cell repertoires in COVID-19. V lost 3 bases, J lost 5 bases, and 16 bases lay in between. Germline assignment: CDR1 MNHNS and CDR2 SASEGT. This CDR3 comprises 15 residues. Sequencing was performed with immunoSEQ multiplex PCR; in TCRdb, only in-frame clones are kept and a portion is missing. The table shows roughly 160,000 clones, with approximately 84% occurring only once. The sample comprised peripheral blood. The rearrangement uses TRBV6-1 and TRBJ2-5, with TRBD1 as a possible D gene (6 bases). This sequence originates from a woman aged 80 or older with COVID-19, enrolled during active disease. The CDR3 DNA reads TGTGCCAGCAGTGAGGGGCTACAGGGTTGGGAGACCCAGTACTTC. Its protein is CASSEGLQGWETQYF.